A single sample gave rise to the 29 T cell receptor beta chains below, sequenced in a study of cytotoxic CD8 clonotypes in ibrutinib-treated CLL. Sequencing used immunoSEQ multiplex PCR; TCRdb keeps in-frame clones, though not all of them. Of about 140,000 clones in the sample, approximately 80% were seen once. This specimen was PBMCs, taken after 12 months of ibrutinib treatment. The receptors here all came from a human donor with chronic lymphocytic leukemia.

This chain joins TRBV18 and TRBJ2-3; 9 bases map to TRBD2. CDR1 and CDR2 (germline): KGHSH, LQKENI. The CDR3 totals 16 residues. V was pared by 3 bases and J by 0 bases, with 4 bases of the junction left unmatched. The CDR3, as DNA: TGTGCCAGCTCACCGGTTAGCGGGAGAAGCACAGATACGCAGTATTTT. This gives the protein CASSPVSGRSTDTQYF.

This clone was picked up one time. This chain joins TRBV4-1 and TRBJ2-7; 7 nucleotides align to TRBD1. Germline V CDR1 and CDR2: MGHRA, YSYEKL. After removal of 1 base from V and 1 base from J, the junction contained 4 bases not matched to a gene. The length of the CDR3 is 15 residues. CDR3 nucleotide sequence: TGCGCCAGCAGCCAAGTCGAGGGGGCATCCTACGAGCAGTACTTC. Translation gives CASSQVEGASYEQYF.

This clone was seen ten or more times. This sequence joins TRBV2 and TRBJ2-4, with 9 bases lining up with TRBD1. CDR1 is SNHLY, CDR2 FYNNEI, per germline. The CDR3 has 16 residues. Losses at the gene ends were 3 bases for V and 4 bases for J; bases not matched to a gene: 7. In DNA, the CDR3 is TGTGCCAGCAGTGAGGGACAGGGACGACCAAAAAACATTCAGTACTTC. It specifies CASSEGQGRPKNIQYF.

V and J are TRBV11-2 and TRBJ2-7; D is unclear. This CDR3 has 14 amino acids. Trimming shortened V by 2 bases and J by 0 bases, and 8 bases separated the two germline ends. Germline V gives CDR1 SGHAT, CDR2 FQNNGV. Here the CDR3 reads CASSLIAFSYEQYF. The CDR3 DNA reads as TGTGCCAGCAGCTTAATTGCATTCTCCTACGAGCAGTACTTC.

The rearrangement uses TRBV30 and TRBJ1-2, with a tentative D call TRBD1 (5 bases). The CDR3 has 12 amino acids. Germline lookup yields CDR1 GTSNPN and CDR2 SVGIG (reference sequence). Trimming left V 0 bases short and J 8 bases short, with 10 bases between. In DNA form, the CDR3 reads TGTGCCTGGAGTGTACAAGGGGACGGCTACACCTTC. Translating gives CAWSVQGDGYTF.

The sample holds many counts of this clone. The CDR3 DNA reads as TGTGCCAGCAGTTCGGAGGGGCGGATAAACTACGAGCAGTACTTC. It encodes CASSSEGRINYEQYF. The chain combines TRBV7-9 with TRBJ2-7; D is possibly TRBD2 (6 bases). The CDR3 sequence is 15 residues long. The V gene's germline CDR1 is SEHNR and CDR2 FQNEAQ (reference sequence). The germline V and J ends were trimmed by 6 bases and 3 bases, with 18 bases remaining between them.

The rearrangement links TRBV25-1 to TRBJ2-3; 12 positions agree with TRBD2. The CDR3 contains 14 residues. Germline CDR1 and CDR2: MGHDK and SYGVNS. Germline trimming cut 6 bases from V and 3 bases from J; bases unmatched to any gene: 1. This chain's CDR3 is CASRLAGGTDTQYF. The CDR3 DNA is TGTGCCAGCAGACTAGCGGGAGGAACAGATACGCAGTATTTT.

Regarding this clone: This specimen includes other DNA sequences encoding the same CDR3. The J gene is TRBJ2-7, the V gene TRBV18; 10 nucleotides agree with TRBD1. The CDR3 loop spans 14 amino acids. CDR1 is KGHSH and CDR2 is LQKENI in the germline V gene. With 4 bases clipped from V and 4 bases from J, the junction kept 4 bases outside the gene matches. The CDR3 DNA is TGTGCCAGCTCACGGGACAGGGGCGGGTACGAGCAGTACTTC. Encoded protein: CASSRDRGGYEQYF.

CDR3 coding DNA: TGTGCCTGGAGTGCACGTGTTCTTAACACTGAAGCTTTCTTT. This codes for CAWSARVLNTEAFF. The J gene is TRBJ1-1, the V gene TRBV30; D uncertain. V was shortened by 1 base and J by 2 bases, with 11 bases between the two germline ends. Per the germline V gene, CDR1 is GTSNPN and CDR2 is SVGIG (reference sequence). The CDR3 covers 14 residues.

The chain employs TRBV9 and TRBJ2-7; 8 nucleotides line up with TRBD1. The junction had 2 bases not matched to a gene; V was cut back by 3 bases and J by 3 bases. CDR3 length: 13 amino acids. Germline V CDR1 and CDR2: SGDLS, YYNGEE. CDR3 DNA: TGTGCCAGCAGCGAAGGACAGGGCTACGAGCAGTACTTC. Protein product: CASSEGQGYEQYF. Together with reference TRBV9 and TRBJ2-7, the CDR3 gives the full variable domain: DSGVTQTPKHLITATGQRVTLRCSPRSGDLSVYWYQQSLDQGLQFLIQYYNGEERAKGNILERFSAQQFPDLHSELNLSSLELGDSALYFCASSEGQGYEQYFGPGTRLTVT.

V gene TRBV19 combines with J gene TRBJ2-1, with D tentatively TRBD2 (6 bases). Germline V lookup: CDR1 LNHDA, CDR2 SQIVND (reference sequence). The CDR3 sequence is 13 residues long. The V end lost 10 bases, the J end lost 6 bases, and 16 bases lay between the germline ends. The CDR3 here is CATLDWRGNEQFF. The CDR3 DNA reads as TGTGCCACTCTGGACTGGCGGGGCAATGAGCAGTTCTTC.

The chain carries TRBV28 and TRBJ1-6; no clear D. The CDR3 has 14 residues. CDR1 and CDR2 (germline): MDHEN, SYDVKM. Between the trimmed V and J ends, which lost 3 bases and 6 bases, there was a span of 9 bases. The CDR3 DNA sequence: TGTGCCAGCAGTTTGGGAGCAGTTAATTCACCCCTCCACTTT. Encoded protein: CASSLGAVNSPLHF. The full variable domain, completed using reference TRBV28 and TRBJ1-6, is DVKVTQSSRYLVKRTGEKVFLECVQDMDHENMFWYRQDPGLGLRLIYFSYDVKMKEKGDIPEGYSVSREKKERFSLILESASTNQTSMYLCASSLGAVNSPLHFGNGTRLTVT.

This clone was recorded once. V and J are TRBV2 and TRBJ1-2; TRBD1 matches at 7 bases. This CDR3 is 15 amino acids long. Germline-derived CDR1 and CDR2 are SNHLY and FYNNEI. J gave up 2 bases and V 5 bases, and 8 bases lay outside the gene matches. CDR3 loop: CASSRWQGGNYGYTF. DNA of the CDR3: TGTGCCAGCAGTCGCTGGCAGGGGGGAAACTATGGCTACACCTTC.

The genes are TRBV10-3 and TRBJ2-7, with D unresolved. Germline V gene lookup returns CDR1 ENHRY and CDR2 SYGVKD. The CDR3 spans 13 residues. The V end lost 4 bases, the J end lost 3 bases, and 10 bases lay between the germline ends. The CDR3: CAISGGSYYEQYF. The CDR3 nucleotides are TGTGCCATCAGTGGTGGGTCATACTACGAGCAGTACTTC.

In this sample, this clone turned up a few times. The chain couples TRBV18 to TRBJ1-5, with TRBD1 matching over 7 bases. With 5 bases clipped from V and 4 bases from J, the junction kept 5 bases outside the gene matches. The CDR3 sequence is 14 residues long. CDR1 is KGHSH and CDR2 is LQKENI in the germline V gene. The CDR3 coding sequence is TGTGCCAGCTCAGCGGGACAGCAGAATCAGCCCCAGCATTTT. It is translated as CASSAGQQNQPQHF.

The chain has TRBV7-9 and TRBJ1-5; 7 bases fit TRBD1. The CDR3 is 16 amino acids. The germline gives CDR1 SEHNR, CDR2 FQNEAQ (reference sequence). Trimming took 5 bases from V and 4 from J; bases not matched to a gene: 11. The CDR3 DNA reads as TGTGCCAGCAGCGAGACGTCCGGGACAGATAATCAGCCCCAGCATTTT. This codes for CASSETSGTDNQPQHF.

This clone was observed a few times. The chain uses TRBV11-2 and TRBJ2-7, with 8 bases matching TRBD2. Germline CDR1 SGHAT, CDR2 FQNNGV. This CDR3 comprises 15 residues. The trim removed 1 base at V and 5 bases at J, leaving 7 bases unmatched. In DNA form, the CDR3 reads TGTGCCAGCAGCTTAGGCGTTAGCGGGACCCACGAGCAGTACTTC. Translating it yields CASSLGVSGTHEQYF.

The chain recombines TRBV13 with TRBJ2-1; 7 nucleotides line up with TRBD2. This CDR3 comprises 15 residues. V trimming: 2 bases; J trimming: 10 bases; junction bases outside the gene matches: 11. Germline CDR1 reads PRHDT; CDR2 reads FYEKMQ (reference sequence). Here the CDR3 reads CASSLPGLPQGEQFF. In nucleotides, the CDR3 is TGTGCCAGCAGCTTACCGGGACTACCCCAGGGAGAGCAGTTCTTC. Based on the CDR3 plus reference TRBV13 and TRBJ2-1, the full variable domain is AAGVIQSPRHLIKEKRETATLKCYPIPRHDTVYWYQQGPGQDPQFLISFYEKMQSDKGSIPDRFSAQQFSDYHSELNMSSLELGDSALYFCASSLPGLPQGEQFFGPGTRLTVL.

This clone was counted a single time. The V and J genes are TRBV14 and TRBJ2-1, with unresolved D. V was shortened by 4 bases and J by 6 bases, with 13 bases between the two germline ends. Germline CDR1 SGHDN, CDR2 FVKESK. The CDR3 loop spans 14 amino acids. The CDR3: CASSPNGRTNEQFF. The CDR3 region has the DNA TGTGCCAGCAGCCCTAACGGCAGGACCAATGAGCAGTTCTTC.

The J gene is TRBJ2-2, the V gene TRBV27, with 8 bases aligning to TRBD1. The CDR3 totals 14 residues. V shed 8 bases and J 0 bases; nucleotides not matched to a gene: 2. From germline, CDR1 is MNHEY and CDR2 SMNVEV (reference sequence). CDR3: CASSDRANTGELFF. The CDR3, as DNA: TGTGCCAGCTCGGACAGGGCGAACACCGGGGAGCTGTTTTTT.

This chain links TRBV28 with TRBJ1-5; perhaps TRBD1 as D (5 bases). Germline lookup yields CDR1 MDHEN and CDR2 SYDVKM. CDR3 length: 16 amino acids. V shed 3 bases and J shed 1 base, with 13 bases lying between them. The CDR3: CASSLEGPISNQPQHF. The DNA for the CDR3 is TGTGCCAGCAGTTTGGAGGGACCCATAAGCAATCAGCCCCAGCATTTT.

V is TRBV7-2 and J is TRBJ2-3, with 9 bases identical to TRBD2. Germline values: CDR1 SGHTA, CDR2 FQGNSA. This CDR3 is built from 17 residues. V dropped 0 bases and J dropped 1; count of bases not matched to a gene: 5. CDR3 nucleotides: TGTGCCAGCAGCTTAGCTGGGGGCGGGAGGGGCACAGATACGCAGTATTTT. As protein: CASSLAGGGRGTDTQYF.

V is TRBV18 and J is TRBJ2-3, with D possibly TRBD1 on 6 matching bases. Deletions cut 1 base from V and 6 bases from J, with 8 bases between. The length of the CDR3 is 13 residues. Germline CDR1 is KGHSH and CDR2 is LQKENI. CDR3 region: CASSPLQGDTQYF. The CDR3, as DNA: TGTGCCAGCTCACCACTCCAGGGGGATACGCAGTATTTT.

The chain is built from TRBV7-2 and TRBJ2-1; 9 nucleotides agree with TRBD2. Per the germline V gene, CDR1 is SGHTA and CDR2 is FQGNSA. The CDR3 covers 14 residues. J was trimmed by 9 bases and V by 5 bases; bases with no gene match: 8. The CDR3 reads CASSPASGKGEQFF. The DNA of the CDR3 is TGTGCCAGCAGCCCGGCTAGCGGGAAGGGTGAGCAGTTCTTC.

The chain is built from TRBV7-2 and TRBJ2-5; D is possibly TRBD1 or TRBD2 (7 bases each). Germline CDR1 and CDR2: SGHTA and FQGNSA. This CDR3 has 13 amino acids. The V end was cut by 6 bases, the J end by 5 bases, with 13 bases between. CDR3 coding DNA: TGTGCCAGCAGACGACAGGGAGGGGAGACCCAGTACTTC. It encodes CASRRQGGETQYF.

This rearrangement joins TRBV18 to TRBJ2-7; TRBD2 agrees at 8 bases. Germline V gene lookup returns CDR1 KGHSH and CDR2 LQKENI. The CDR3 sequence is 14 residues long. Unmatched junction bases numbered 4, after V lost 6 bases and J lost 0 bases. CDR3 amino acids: CASSPRGDSYEQYF. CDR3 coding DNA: TGTGCCAGCTCCCCGCGGGGGGACTCCTACGAGCAGTACTTC.

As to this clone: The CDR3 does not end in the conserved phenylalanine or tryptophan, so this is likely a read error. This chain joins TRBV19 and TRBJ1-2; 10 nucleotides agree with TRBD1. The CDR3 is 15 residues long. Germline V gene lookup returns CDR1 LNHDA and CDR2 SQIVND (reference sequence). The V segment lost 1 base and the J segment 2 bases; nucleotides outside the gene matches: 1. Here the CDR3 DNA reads TGTGCCAGTAGTATAGGACAGGGGGCAAACTATGGCTACACCCTC. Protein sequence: CASSIGQGANYGYTL.

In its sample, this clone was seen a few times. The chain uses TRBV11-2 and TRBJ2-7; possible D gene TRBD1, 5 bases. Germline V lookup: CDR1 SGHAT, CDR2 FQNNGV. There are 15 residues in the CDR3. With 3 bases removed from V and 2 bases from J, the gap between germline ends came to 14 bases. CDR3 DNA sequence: TGTGCCAGCAGCTTGGGGCAGGTTTCCGCCTACGAGCAGTACTTC. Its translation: CASSLGQVSAYEQYF.

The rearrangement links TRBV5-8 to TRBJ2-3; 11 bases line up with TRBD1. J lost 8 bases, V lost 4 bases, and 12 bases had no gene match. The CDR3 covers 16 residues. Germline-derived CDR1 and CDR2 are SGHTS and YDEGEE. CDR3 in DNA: TGTGCCAGCAGCATTGCTCCGGGACAGGGGGATACTACGCAGTATTTT. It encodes CASSIAPGQGDTTQYF.